This is a list of T cell receptor beta chains from one sample in a study of T cell changes during pregnancy in multiple sclerosis. Generated by immunoSEQ multiplex PCR, the TCRdb table keeps only in-frame clones and is missing some. The repertoire has 40,000 to 50,000 clones, around 92% of them found once; the top ten carry 8.1%. Sample: CD8+ T cells from peripheral blood mononuclear cells, taken in the third trimester of pregnancy. Source of these receptors: a female donor with multiple sclerosis, enrolled in a pregnancy study. The CDR3 runs from the conserved cysteine through the conserved F or W. D genes are given only for firm matches. The size entry is marked missing in some rows and otherwise reads once, few, many or a size class.

size	J	V	D	DNA	CDR3
NA	TRBJ2-5	TRBV27	TRBD1	TGTGCCAGCAGTTCCCCCGGACAGGAAGAGACCCAGTACTTC	CASSSPGQEETQYF
NA	TRBJ2-5	TRBV6-6	NA	TGTGCCAGCAGTACCCCGACCCGGCGGTATGAGACCCAGTACTTC	CASSTPTRRYETQYF
NA	TRBJ2-2	TRBV14	NA	TGTGCCAGCAGCCAAGTATACCGGACAGCCTTTACCGGGGAGCTGTTTTTT	CASSQVYRTAFTGELFF
NA	TRBJ2-7	TRBV15	TRBD1	TGTGCCACCCAGGACAGGGGTTCGTACGAGCAGTACTTC	CATQDRGSYEQYF
NA	TRBJ2-7	TRBV28	NA	TGTGCCAGCGTTACGGGAGACTACGAGCAGTACTTC	CASVTGDYEQYF
NA	TRBJ2-1	TRBV27	TRBD2	TGTGCCAGCAGTGTCTCCAGCGGGGGCACCGGGGAGCAGTTCTTC	CASSVSSGGTGEQFF
once	TRBJ2-7	TRBV28	NA	TGTGCCAGCGCTACCCCTTACAGTGGGTTCCACGAGCAGTACTTC	CASATPYSGFHEQYF
NA	TRBJ1-1	TRBV28	NA	TGTGCCAGCAGTTTTTCGGGGAACACTGAAGCTTTCTTT	CASSFSGNTEAFF
NA	TRBJ1-2	TRBV14	NA	TGTGCCAGCAGCCTTGAGGACAGCTATGGCTACACCTTC	CASSLEDSYGYTF
NA	TRBJ2-5	TRBV19	NA	TGTGCCAGTAGTCGAACCGCAGCATGGGCAGAGACCCAGTACTTC	CASSRTAAWAETQYF
NA	TRBJ1-1	TRBV19	NA	TGTGCCAGTAGTGGGCTAGAAGCTTTCTTT	CASSGLEAFF
NA	TRBJ1-1	TRBV7-3	NA	TGTGCCAGCAGCCCCAGGGATGGAACTGAAGCTTTCTTT	CASSPRDGTEAFF
NA	TRBJ2-1	TRBV5-4	TRBD2	TGTGCCAGCAGCATGACTAGCAGCAATGAGCAGTTCTTC	CASSMTSSNEQFF
once	TRBJ1-1	TRBV27	NA	TGTGCCAGCTCGACTCGAAGGGACTTCATGAACACTGAAGCTTTCTTT	CASSTRRDFMNTEAFF
NA	TRBJ2-1	TRBV6-5	TRBD2	TGTGCCAGCAGAGATACTAGCGGGACCTACAATGAGCAGTTCTTC	CASRDTSGTYNEQFF
NA	TRBJ1-2	TRBV6-1	NA	TGTGCCAGCAAGGGACTCTATGGCTACACCTTC	CASKGLYGYTF
NA	TRBJ2-6	TRBV19	NA	TGTGCCAGTAGTGTCTCCTCAGGCTCTGGGGCCAACGTCCTGACTTTC	CASSVSSGSGANVLTF
NA	TRBJ2-7	TRBV18	TRBD1	TGTGCCAGCTCAGAAGGGACAGGGGGCACCTACGAGCAGTACTTC	CASSEGTGGTYEQYF
NA	TRBJ1-4	TRBV7-8	TRBD1	TGTGCCAGCAGCTGGAAGGGGGCCAATGAAAAACTGTTTTTT	CASSWKGANEKLFF
NA	TRBJ2-1	TRBV19	NA	TGTGCCAGTAACCCACCCGGGGATGTCAATGAGCAGTTCTTC	CASNPPGDVNEQFF
NA	TRBJ2-6	TRBV5-4	NA	TGTGCCAGCAGCTTGCTAGGCTCTGGGGCCAACGTCCTGACTTTC	CASSLLGSGANVLTF
NA	TRBJ2-4	TRBV14	NA	TGTGCCAGCAGCCAAGATCGAGCAGGGAGGGCCAAAAACATTCAGTACTTC	CASSQDRAGRAKNIQYF
NA	TRBJ2-1	TRBV7-6	NA	TGTGCCAGCAGCTCCCTCAATGAGCAGTTCTTC	CASSSLNEQFF
NA	TRBJ1-1	TRBV28	NA	TGTGCCAGCAGTTCAATCAGGGAGGTGAACACTGAAGCTTTCTTT	CASSSIREVNTEAFF
NA	TRBJ2-2	TRBV6-6	NA	TGTGCCAGCAGACTTACGAACACCGGGGAGCTGTTTTTT	CASRLTNTGELFF
NA	TRBJ2-1	TRBV29-1	NA	TGCAGCGTTTCCAACTACAATGAGCAGTTCTTC	CSVSNYNEQFF
once	TRBJ2-7	TRBV10-2	TRBD1	TGCGCCAGCCTGGGACAGGAAGTCGTTGACGAGCAGTACTTC	CASLGQEVVDEQYF
NA	TRBJ2-2	TRBV19	NA	TGTGCCAGTAGTCCCGGGGGTTTGGGGACCGGGGAGCTGTTTTTT	CASSPGGLGTGELFF
NA	TRBJ2-7	TRBV4-1	TRBD1	TGCGCCAGCAGCCAATCAACAACAGGGGCCTCCTACGAGCAGTACTTC	CASSQSTTGASYEQYF
NA	TRBJ1-6	TRBV5-6	TRBD1	TGTGCCAGCAGACCCGGACAGGGTCGATGGGGTTCACCCCTCCACTTT	CASRPGQGRWGSPLHF
NA	TRBJ2-5	TRBV15	NA	TGTGCCACCAGCAGAGATTCGGGTCCGGGTAAGACCCAGTACTTC	CATSRDSGPGKTQYF
NA	TRBJ1-1	TRBV19	NA	TGTGCCAGTAGTATAACGGGGTACGACACTGAAGCTTTCTTT	CASSITGYDTEAFF
NA	TRBJ1-5	TRBV5-6	TRBD1	TGTGCCAGCAGCTTGGGGACAGGTTCCCATCAGCCCCAGCATTTT	CASSLGTGSHQPQHF
once	TRBJ1-2	TRBV6-5	NA	TGTGCCAGCAGCCTGGTGTACGGGGGGGTCTATGGCTACACCTTC	CASSLVYGGVYGYTF
NA	TRBJ2-7	TRBV6-5	TRBD2	TGTGCCAGCAGTTACTCGGGGACTAGCGTGGGTGAGCAGTACTTC	CASSYSGTSVGEQYF
NA	TRBJ2-5	TRBV29-1	NA	TGCAGCGTTGATGCCCAGTTACAAGAGACCCAGTACTTC	CSVDAQLQETQYF
NA	TRBJ2-5	TRBV5-6	NA	TGTGCCAGCAGCTTGGGTCCCGGGGAGACCCAGTACTTC	CASSLGPGETQYF
NA	TRBJ2-2	TRBV12-5	NA	TGTGCTAGTGGCCAAACTGGCGGGGAGCTGTTTTTT	CASGQTGGELFF
NA	TRBJ2-7	TRBV5-1	TRBD1	TGCGCCAGCAGAACCGGGACAGGGTACTACGAGCAGTACTTC	CASRTGTGYYEQYF
NA	TRBJ1-4	TRBV7-9	NA	TGTGCCAGCAGCCCTACTCCGGGGACACAACCTAGTGGTGAAAAACTGTTTTTT	CASSPTPGTQPSGEKLFF
NA	TRBJ2-7	TRBV5-1	NA	TGCGCCAGCAGCTTGAGGGTGGACAGCCAGGAGCAGTACTTC	CASSLRVDSQEQYF
NA	TRBJ1-2	TRBV19	TRBD1	TGTGCCAGTACCTTCATGGTGGACAGGCGAGCAGACTATGGCTACACCTTC	CASTFMVDRRADYGYTF
NA	TRBJ2-1	TRBV27	NA	TGTGCCAGCAGAATAGCGGAATACAATGAGCAGTTCTTC	CASRIAEYNEQFF
NA	TRBJ2-1	TRBV27	TRBD2	TGTGCCAGCAGTTTATCGGGACTAGATGGTCCCTACAATGAGCAGTTCTTC	CASSLSGLDGPYNEQFF
NA	TRBJ2-1	TRBV4-2	TRBD2	TGTGCCAGCAGCCAACAAGGGGGGCTAGCGGGACATGAGCAGTTCTTC	CASSQQGGLAGHEQFF
NA	TRBJ1-5	TRBV19	TRBD1	TGTGCCAGTAGTATCCGGGACAGGGATGATCAGCCCCAGCATTTT	CASSIRDRDDQPQHF
NA	TRBJ2-1	TRBV7-2	TRBD2	TGTGCCAGCAGCCGACTAGCCTCCAATTACAATGAGCAGTTCTTC	CASSRLASNYNEQFF
NA	TRBJ2-3	TRBV28	NA	TGTGCCAGCAGTTTAAGTGACAGTAGCACAGATACGCAGTATTTT	CASSLSDSSTDTQYF
NA	TRBJ1-5	TRBV4-1	NA	TGCGCCAGCAGCCAAGATGTAGGGGTTTGGCAGCCCCAGCATTTT	CASSQDVGVWQPQHF